Following are 29 T cell receptor beta chains from one sample sequenced in a study of beta chain features in type 1 diabetes. The antigens of these receptors remain unknown. Reverse transcribing all isolated RNA meant expressed TCRB transcripts were sequenced. The assay was immunoSEQ multiplex PCR, and TCRdb's table has in-frame clones only and misses some. The sample holds 300,000 to 450,000 clones; roughly a tenth are singletons and the top ten take less than 0.65%. The study, taken as a whole, reports: In all four CD4+ subsets, TCRB CDR3 length was significantly, moderately reduced in type 1 diabetes.

Material: central memory CD4+ T cells from blood. The receptor source for this set is a man aged 30-40 years with type 1 diabetes.

This clone has just a few counts. The chain uses TRBV9 and TRBJ2-7; D not resolved. The germline V and J ends were trimmed by 3 bases and 6 bases, with 13 bases remaining between them. The CDR3 has 13 amino acids. Germline CDR1 reads SGDLS; CDR2 reads YYNGEE. Here the CDR3 reads CASSALFTGEQYF. The CDR3 nucleotides are TGTGCCAGCAGCGCCCTATTCACGGGCGAGCAGTACTTC.

This clone was seen more than once but under ten times. CDR3 bases: TGTGCCAGCACGGTCCCTGGAAACACCATATATTTT. Translated: CASTVPGNTIYF. The J gene is TRBJ1-3, the V gene TRBV6-6; D ambiguous. The V end lost 7 bases, the J end lost 2 bases, and 6 bases lay between the germline ends. The CDR3 consists of 12 residues. Germline values: CDR1 MNHNY, CDR2 SVGAGI (reference sequence).

V gene TRBV5-4 combines with J gene TRBJ1-2; D gene ambiguous. The germline CDR1 and CDR2 sequences are SGHNT and YYREEE (reference sequence). The CDR3 runs 12 residues. With 3 bases removed from V and 7 bases from J, the gap between germline ends came to 10 bases. The CDR3 sequence is CASSSRTGGYTF. The DNA of the CDR3 is TGTGCCAGCAGCTCCAGAACGGGTGGCTACACCTTC.

The chain employs TRBV5-1 and TRBJ2-5; 7 positions agree with TRBD1. V shed 6 bases, J shed 4 bases, and the junction held 9 bases outside the gene matches. CDR1 and CDR2 (germline): SGHRS, YFSETQ. This CDR3 has 14 amino acids. This chain's CDR3 is CASTRWAGGETQYF. The CDR3 DNA sequence: TGCGCCAGCACCAGGTGGGCAGGGGGAGAGACCCAGTACTTC.

This clone came up a few times. V usage is TRBV2 and J usage is TRBJ2-5, with 9 bases matching TRBD1. Germline assignment: CDR1 SNHLY and CDR2 FYNNEI. With 7 bases clipped from V and 5 bases from J, the junction kept 8 bases outside the gene matches. CDR3 length equals 14 residues. CDR3 loop: CASKMTGGTETQYF. The CDR3 DNA sequence: TGTGCCAGCAAGATGACAGGGGGGACTGAGACCCAGTACTTC.

The genes are TRBV6-6 and TRBJ1-2, with 9 bases that match TRBD1. The ends lost 6 bases at V and 8 bases at J; junction bases unmatched: 10. This CDR3 is 14 amino acids long. CDR1 and CDR2 from the germline V gene are MNHNY and SVGAGI (reference sequence). CDR3 in amino acids: CASSPPDRGKGYTF. As DNA, the CDR3 is TGTGCCAGCAGCCCCCCCGACAGGGGGAAGGGCTACACCTTC.

This clone was seen more than once but under ten times. The rearrangement uses TRBV19 and TRBJ1-3; TRBD1 might be the D (6 bases). The CDR3 is 15 residues long. Trimming removed 8 bases from V and 0 bases from J, with 14 bases in between. Germline V CDR1 and CDR2: LNHDA, SQIVND (reference sequence). The CDR3 here is CASVTGTLSGNTIYF. The CDR3 bases are TGTGCCAGTGTTACAGGGACCCTCTCTGGAAACACCATATATTTT. The full variable domain, completed using reference TRBV19 and TRBJ1-3, is DGGITQSPKYLFRKEGQNVTLSCEQNLNHDAMYWYRQDPGQGLRLIYYSQIVNDFQKGDIAEGYSVSREKKESFPLTVTSAQKNPTAFYLCASVTGTLSGNTIYFGEGSWLTVV.

This clone was seen more than once but under ten times. The chain has TRBV5-4 and TRBJ2-1; 7 nucleotides line up with TRBD1. CDR1 and CDR2 (germline): SGHNT, YYREEE (reference sequence). J lost 7 bases, V lost 4 bases, and 8 bases had no gene match. The length of the CDR3 is 14 residues. The CDR3 DNA is TGTGCCAGCAGCCACGACAGGGAAGGAAATGAGCAGTTCTTC. Residues: CASSHDREGNEQFF.

The chain recombines TRBV6-5 with TRBJ2-3; D not resolved. Trimming stripped 2 bases from V and 0 bases from J, with 9 bases between. This CDR3 region has 15 residues. Germline lookup yields CDR1 MNHEY and CDR2 SVGAGI. The DNA of the CDR3 is TGTGCCAGCAGTTACGCCTCTGTGAGCACAGATACGCAGTATTTT. As protein: CASSYASVSTDTQYF.

This clone was observed a few times. This rearrangement joins TRBV5-4 to TRBJ1-5, with unresolved D. Germline CDR1 and CDR2: SGHNT and YYREEE (reference sequence). This CDR3 contains 15 residues. V lost 4 bases, J lost 2 bases, and 13 bases lay in between. CDR3 protein: CASSQDGLGNQPQHF. CDR3 coding DNA: TGTGCCAGCAGCCAAGATGGGTTGGGCAATCAGCCCCAGCATTTT.

This clone was seen more than once but under ten times. In nucleotides, the CDR3 is TGCAGCGTTGAAGAGGATGAAAAACTGTTTTTT. Amino acids: CSVEEDEKLFF. This sequence joins TRBV29-1 and TRBJ1-4, with unresolved D. Germline CDR1 and CDR2: SQVTM and ANQGSEA. The CDR3 totals 11 residues. The V gene lost 0 bases and the J gene lost 6 bases, with 2 bases spanning the gap.

This clone was seen more than once but under ten times. Other nucleotide sequences in the sample specify the same CDR3. This rearrangement joins TRBV6-5 to TRBJ1-2; TRBD1 matches at 11 bases. Germline V gives CDR1 MNHEY, CDR2 SVGAGI. This CDR3 spans 13 amino acids. Trimming cost V 5 bases and J 8 bases; bases outside gene matches: 4. CDR3 amino acids: CASSPRDRGGYTF. DNA for the CDR3: TGTGCCAGCAGTCCACGGGACAGGGGGGGCTACACCTTC.

This clone was detected a few times. The chain is built from TRBV4-2 and TRBJ1-1; 7 positions agree with TRBD1. The germline CDR1 and CDR2 sequences are LGHNA and YNFKEQ. V lost 0 bases and J lost 0; bases outside the gene matches: 7. The CDR3 has 17 residues. CDR3 nucleotides: TGTGCCAGCAGCCAAGAGGGGGCAGGGGGTATGAACACTGAAGCTTTCTTT. Translated: CASSQEGAGGMNTEAFF.

A remark on this clone: Possible read error: a much larger clone is one base away. The chain has TRBV11-3 and TRBJ2-5; D call uncertain. The CDR3 runs to 11 residues. The V gene lost 5 bases and the J gene lost 2 bases, with 3 bases spanning the gap. Per germline, CDR1 SGHNT and CDR2 YENEEA. CDR3 DNA sequence: TGTGCCAGCAGCGAACAAGAGACCCAGTACTTC. It codes for CASSEQETQYF. The full variable domain, rest sourced from reference TRBV11-3 and TRBJ2-5, is EAGVVQSPRYKIIEKKQPVAFWCNPISGHNTLYWYLQNLGQGPELLIRYENEEAVDDSQLPKDRFSAERLKGVDSTLKIQPAELGDSAVYLCASSEQETQYFGPGTRLLVL.

The chain joins TRBV7-9 to TRBJ2-5, with D hard to call. The CDR3 totals 14 residues. CDR1 is SEHNR and CDR2 is FQNEAQ in the germline V gene (reference sequence). The ends were cut back, 1 base at V and 5 bases at J, with 11 bases in the middle. CDR3 nucleotides: TGTGCCAGCAGCTTAGACCTCATCTGGGAGACCCAGTACTTC. It translates to CASSLDLIWETQYF.

J is TRBJ2-7 and V is TRBV29-1; 9 bases are a match to TRBD1. The ends lost 4 bases at V and 1 base at J; junction bases unmatched: 5. This CDR3 is 14 amino acids long. Germline V gene lookup returns CDR1 SQVTM and CDR2 ANQGSEA. The CDR3 sequence is CSVGTGGLSYEQYF. In DNA form, the CDR3 reads TGCAGCGTTGGCACAGGGGGCTTATCCTACGAGCAGTACTTC.

This clone has just a few counts. The rearrangement links TRBV7-2 to TRBJ2-2; no clear D. Per the germline V gene, CDR1 is SGHTA and CDR2 is FQGNSA. Trimming pared 0 bases from V and 4 bases from J, leaving 9 bases between. This CDR3 has 15 residues. This CDR3 is CASSLAIMVTGELFF. The DNA of the CDR3 is TGTGCCAGCAGCTTAGCGATAATGGTCACCGGGGAGCTGTTTTTT. The entire variable domain, with the rest obtained from reference TRBV7-2 and TRBJ2-2, is as follows: GAGVSQSPSNKVTEKGKDVELRCDPISGHTALYWYRQSLGQGLEFLIYFQGNSAPDKSGLPSDRFSAERTGGSVSTLTIQRTQQEDSAVYLCASSLAIMVTGELFFGEGSRLTVL.

CDR3 DNA sequence: TGTGCCAGCGAAAAGGACAGGGCGGATGCCGGGGAGCTGTTTTTT. As protein: CASEKDRADAGELFF. The chain recombines TRBV2 with TRBJ2-2; 8 nucleotides line up with TRBD1. J was trimmed by 6 bases and V by 8 bases; bases with no gene match: 11. The germline V gene has CDR1 SNHLY and CDR2 FYNNEI. There are 15 residues in the CDR3.

V is TRBV7-2 and J is TRBJ2-6, with a weak D call TRBD2 (6 bases). CDR3 length: 16 amino acids. The germline V gene encodes CDR1 SGHTA and CDR2 FQGNSA. Deletions cut 4 bases from V and 1 base from J, with 11 bases between. The CDR3 spells CASSSTAGSGANVLTF. The DNA of the CDR3 is TGTGCCAGCAGCTCAACCGCGGGATCTGGGGCCAACGTCCTGACTTTC.

The chain has TRBV28 and TRBJ1-2; TRBD1 is a possible D gene (6 bases). Per the germline V gene, CDR1 is MDHEN and CDR2 is SYDVKM. The CDR3 length is 14 residues. V lost 5 bases and J 3 bases, leaving 13 bases between the germline ends. This CDR3 is CASSLSQGDYGYTF. The CDR3 nucleotides read TGTGCCAGCAGTCTATCACAGGGAGACTATGGCTACACCTTC.

The CDR3 sequence is CATTGQGAVSREQYF. The CDR3 DNA reads as TGTGCCACCACCGGGCAGGGGGCGGTTTCTAGGGAGCAGTACTTC. J is TRBJ2-7 and V is TRBV6-6; 8 nucleotides align to TRBD1. The ends lost 10 bases at V and 7 bases at J; junction bases unmatched: 18. This CDR3 contains 15 residues. The V gene's germline CDR1 is MNHNY and CDR2 SVGAGI (reference sequence).

The CDR3 reads CASSAFRTSGSGFYEQYF. The DNA of the CDR3 is TGTGCCAGCTCAGCGTTCCGGACTAGCGGGAGTGGTTTTTACGAGCAGTACTTC. This chain connects TRBV18 to TRBJ2-7, with TRBD2 matching over 13 bases. V was pared by 5 bases and J by 4 bases, with 14 bases of the junction left unmatched. CDR3 length equals 18 residues. Germline CDR1 reads KGHSH; CDR2 reads LQKENI.

This clone was counted only a few times. This chain joins TRBV11-2 and TRBJ1-1, with D unresolved. CDR1 is SGHAT and CDR2 is FQNNGV in the germline V gene. The V end lost 0 bases, the J end lost 3 bases, and 8 bases lay between the germline ends. The CDR3 has 14 amino acids. This CDR3 is CASSLEPFDTEAFF. For the CDR3, the DNA is TGTGCCAGCAGCTTAGAACCCTTCGACACTGAAGCTTTCTTT.

The V gene is TRBV4-2, the J gene TRBJ2-1, with 8 bases fitting TRBD2. The V gene end was trimmed by 9 bases and the J gene end by 2 bases; junction bases not matched to a gene: 6. This CDR3 spans 14 amino acids. Germline CDR1 LGHNA, CDR2 YNFKEQ. The chain's CDR3 is CASKAGDAYNEQFF. The DNA for the CDR3 is TGTGCCAGTAAAGCGGGAGATGCCTACAATGAGCAGTTCTTC.

The chain uses TRBV5-6 and TRBJ1-1; D might be TRBD1 (5 bases). The CDR3 sequence is 12 residues long. Germline CDR1 reads SGHDT; CDR2 reads YYEEEE. The ends were cut back, 5 bases at V and 4 bases at J, with 9 bases in the middle. CDR3 sequence reads: CASRRGATEAFF. The CDR3 region has the DNA TGTGCCAGCAGAAGGGGTGCCACTGAAGCTTTCTTT.

The chain recombines TRBV5-1 with TRBJ2-3; 9 bases agree with TRBD1. The CDR3 runs 15 residues. The germline CDR1 and CDR2 sequences are SGHRS and YFSETQ. The ends lost 5 bases at V and 5 bases at J; junction bases unmatched: 9. CDR3 sequence reads: CASRSTGGAEDTQYF. For the CDR3, the DNA is TGCGCCAGCAGGTCAACAGGGGGCGCGGAAGATACGCAGTATTTT.

In its sample, this clone was seen many times. The rearrangement links TRBV19 to TRBJ2-1; 7 bases agree with TRBD2. With V trimmed by 3 bases and J by 5 bases, 1 base remained unmatched. CDR1 and CDR2 from the germline V gene are LNHDA and SQIVND (reference sequence). This CDR3 contains 13 residues. The CDR3 bases are TGTGCCAGTAGTATCGGACTAGACAATGAGCAGTTCTTC. It translates to CASSIGLDNEQFF.

A few counts support this clone. The chain is built from TRBV13 and TRBJ2-5; no reliable D call. The germline V gene encodes CDR1 PRHDT and CDR2 FYEKMQ (reference sequence). Trimming cost V 2 bases and J 1 base, with 5 bases left between them. This CDR3 is built from 13 residues. CDR3 DNA sequence: TGTGCCAGCAGCTTACTCGCCCAAGAGACCCAGTACTTC. Its protein is CASSLLAQETQYF.

V usage is TRBV19 and J usage is TRBJ1-2; D call uncertain. The germline gives CDR1 LNHDA, CDR2 SQIVND (reference sequence). CDR3 size: 13 residues. Between the trimmed V and J ends, which lost 7 bases and 3 bases, there was a span of 12 bases. This CDR3 is CASTRATDYGYTF. The CDR3, as DNA: TGTGCCAGTACCCGAGCGACGGACTATGGCTACACCTTC.